Listed below are T cell receptor beta chains from one sample, sequenced in a study of T-cell reconstitution after alpha-beta-depleted transplantation in children. TCRdb reanalysed the PCR reads using MiXCR and keeps one entry per CDR3 protein. The sample holds 500,000 to 650,000 distinct CDR3 sequences, around 10% seen once. Specimen: PBMCs, mostly from graft donor cells, collected 180 days after TCRalphabeta/CD19-depleted stem cell transplant. Receptor source: a female patient between 2 and 15 years old who had a stem cell transplant for aplastic anemia, so the T cells may come from the graft donor. CDR3s include the opening cysteine and the closing phenylalanine or tryptophan. The D gene is left open where the match is weak. A row's size may be missing; if present it is once, few, many or a size class.

D: TRBD2; J: TRBJ2-1; size: few; V: TRBV4-3; CDR3: CASSQDPLAGVLNEQFF; DNA: TGCGCCAGCAGCCAAGACCCCCTAGCGGGAGTCCTCAATGAGCAGTTCTTC
D: -; J: TRBJ2-1; size: few; V: TRBV29-1; CDR3: CSGESRPWTDHSYNEQFF; DNA: TGCAGCGGGGAATCCCGGCCATGGACAGACCATTCCTACAATGAGCAGTTCTTC
D: -; J: TRBJ1-2; size: few; V: TRBV28; CDR3: CASSSLGRNGYTF; DNA: TGTGCCAGCAGTTCCCTCGGACGAAATGGCTACACCTTC
D: -; J: TRBJ2-6; size: -; V: TRBV5-1; CDR3: CASSLVKLAGANVLTF; DNA: TGCGCCAGCAGCTTGGTAAAATTAGCTGGGGCCAACGTCCTGACTTTC
D: TRBD1; J: TRBJ2-6; size: -; V: TRBV6-1; CDR3: CASSGRGQAFSGANVLTF; DNA: TGTGCCAGCTCTGGAAGGGGACAGGCTTTCTCTGGGGCCAACGTCCTGACTTTC
D: -; J: TRBJ2-7; size: -; V: TRBV28; CDR3: CASSLAHYEQYF; DNA: TGTGCCAGCAGTTTGGCCCACTACGAGCAGTACTTC
D: -; J: TRBJ2-6; size: -; V: TRBV20-1; CDR3: CSAKGPGANVLTF; DNA: TGCAGTGCTAAAGGGCCTGGGGCCAACGTCCTGACTTTC
D: -; J: TRBJ2-6; size: few; V: TRBV5-4; CDR3: CASSAIPRESGANVLTF; DNA: TGTGCCAGCAGCGCCATACCCCGGGAATCTGGGGCCAACGTCCTGACTTTC
D: -; J: TRBJ2-5; size: few; V: TRBV27; CDR3: CASSFTGPRETQYF; DNA: TGTGCCAGCAGTTTTACAGGGCCCCGAGAGACCCAGTACTTC
D: -; J: TRBJ2-3; size: many; V: TRBV5-1; CDR3: CASSLTSGLTSTDTQYF; DNA: TGCGCCAGCAGCTTGACAAGCGGACTAACAAGCACAGATACGCAGTATTTT
D: -; J: TRBJ2-1; size: few; V: TRBV6-1; CDR3: CASSDFRPLANEQFF; DNA: TGTGCCAGCAGCGACTTTCGACCCCTCGCCAATGAGCAGTTCTTC
D: -; J: TRBJ2-1; size: many; V: TRBV4-3; CDR3: CASSQEKEEDEQFF; DNA: TGCGCCAGCAGCCAAGAAAAGGAGGAAGATGAGCAGTTCTTC
D: -; J: TRBJ2-5; size: many; V: TRBV20-1; CDR3: CSAYPFAETQYF; DNA: TGCAGTGCTTACCCCTTTGCGGAGACCCAGTACTTC
D: -; J: TRBJ1-2; size: few; V: TRBV6-2/TRBV6-3; CDR3: CASSYQDGRYGYTF; DNA: TGTGCCAGCAGTTACCAGGACGGGCGCTATGGCTACACCTTC
D: TRBD2; J: TRBJ2-5; size: -; V: TRBV20-1; CDR3: CSATLAGVVGTQYF; DNA: TGCAGTGCCACCCTAGCGGGAGTGGTGGGGACCCAGTACTTC
D: -; J: TRBJ2-1; size: -; V: TRBV4-3; CDR3: CASSQDPPGVYNEQFF; DNA: TGCGCCAGCAGCCAAGACCCTCCAGGGGTCTACAATGAGCAGTTCTTC
D: -; J: TRBJ1-2; size: -; V: TRBV3-1; CDR3: CASSQDGAFGYTF; DNA: TGTGCCAGCAGCCAAGATGGGGCGTTCGGCTACACCTTC
D: TRBD2; J: TRBJ2-5; size: few; V: TRBV20-1; CDR3: CSVKTSGRGETQYF; DNA: TGCAGTGTCAAGACTAGCGGGAGAGGGGAGACCCAGTACTTC
D: -; J: TRBJ2-7; size: -; V: TRBV11-1; CDR3: CASSLAPWSSYEQYF; DNA: TGTGCCAGCAGCTTAGCGCCCTGGAGCTCCTACGAGCAGTACTTC
D: -; J: TRBJ1-2; size: few; V: TRBV20-1; CDR3: CSASGGGYTF; DNA: TGCAGTGCTAGTGGGGGTGGCTACACCTTC
D: TRBD1; J: TRBJ1-6; size: few; V: TRBV7-9; CDR3: CASSFRTGSGSSPLHF; DNA: TGTGCCAGCAGCTTTCGGACAGGATCAGGGAGTTCACCCCTCCACTTT
D: -; J: TRBJ2-2; size: many; V: TRBV2; CDR3: CASSVRRDNTGELFF; DNA: TGTGCCAGCAGTGTCCGGCGGGATAACACCGGGGAGCTGTTTTTT
D: -; J: TRBJ2-2; size: few; V: TRBV10-3; CDR3: CAISVRTVREGTGELFF; DNA: TGTGCCATCAGTGTCCGGACAGTCAGAGAGGGCACCGGGGAGCTGTTTTTT
D: -; J: TRBJ1-2; size: few; V: TRBV29-1; CDR3: CSARRRGNYGYTF; DNA: TGCAGCGCCCGACGGCGAGGCAACTATGGCTACACCTTC
D: TRBD1; J: TRBJ2-4; size: few; V: TRBV11-2; CDR3: CASSSGTGIMLAKNIQYF; DNA: TGTGCCAGCAGCTCCGGGACAGGCATTATGCTAGCCAAAAACATTCAGTACTTC
D: TRBD2; J: TRBJ2-2; size: few; V: TRBV7-7; CDR3: CASSLVAGDRTGELFF; DNA: TGTGCCAGCAGCTTAGTTGCGGGAGATCGAACCGGGGAGCTGTTTTTT
D: -; J: TRBJ1-2; size: many; V: TRBV5-1; CDR3: CASRRTNGQGGLNYGYTF; DNA: TGCGCCAGCAGGAGGACAAACGGGCAGGGAGGCCTCAACTATGGCTACACCTTC
D: -; J: TRBJ2-6; size: -; V: TRBV28; CDR3: CADYPRDRANVLTF; DNA: TGTGCCGACTATCCTCGAGACAGGGCCAACGTCCTGACTTTC
D: -; J: TRBJ2-2; size: few; V: TRBV28; CDR3: CASSLSGRITGELFF; DNA: TGTGCCAGCAGTTTATCGGGACGGATCACCGGGGAGCTGTTTTTT
D: TRBD2; J: TRBJ2-2; size: many; V: TRBV10-3; CDR3: CAMGLAENTGELFF; DNA: TGTGCCATGGGACTAGCGGAGAACACCGGGGAGCTGTTTTTT
D: -; J: TRBJ2-7; size: few; V: TRBV2; CDR3: CASSLKRASSPYEQYF; DNA: TGTGCCAGCAGTCTGAAAAGGGCCTCATCTCCCTACGAGCAGTACTTC
D: -; J: TRBJ1-3; size: -; V: TRBV12-3/TRBV12-4; CDR3: CASSLAYSGNTIYF; DNA: TGTGCCAGCAGTTTAGCCTACTCTGGAAACACCATATATTTT
D: -; J: TRBJ1-1; size: few; V: TRBV7-9; CDR3: CASSSGRKFSEAFF; DNA: TGTGCCAGCAGCTCGGGACGGAAATTCTCTGAAGCTTTCTTT
D: TRBD1; J: TRBJ1-1; size: many; V: TRBV7-6; CDR3: CASSNLGGVWTEAFF; DNA: TGTGCCAGCAGCAACCTAGGGGGCGTCTGGACTGAAGCTTTCTTT
D: TRBD1; J: TRBJ2-5; size: few; V: TRBV7-9; CDR3: CASSFWTGAETQYF; DNA: TGTGCCAGCAGCTTCTGGACAGGGGCTGAGACCCAGTACTTC
D: -; J: TRBJ2-7; size: few; V: TRBV4-2; CDR3: CASSHPTSSEQYF; DNA: TGTGCCAGCAGCCACCCTACTAGCTCCGAGCAGTACTTC